This TCR beta chain comes out of a study of PD-1 blockade in classical Hodgkin lymphoma. The patients all showed relapse after autologous stem cell transplantation, while their brentuximab vedotin exposure varied. Germline CDR1 MDHEN, CDR2 SYDVKM. Trimming shortened V by 2 bases and J by 3 bases, and 16 bases separated the two germline ends. The CDR3 runs to 16 residues. The assay was immunoSEQ multiplex PCR, and TCRdb's table has in-frame clones only and misses some. The sample carries roughly 150,000 clones, under 85% recorded once. This specimen was peripheral blood mononuclear cells (PBMCs), taken before the second cycle of nivolumab. The chain carries TRBV28 and TRBJ1-2; D unresolved. The sequence was collected from a human donor with classical Hodgkin lymphoma. The DNA of the CDR3 is TGTGCCAGCAGTTTAAAGAGGAATCAGCTTTACTATGGCTACACCTTC. Encoded protein: CASSLKRNQLYYGYTF.